The rows below give T cell receptor beta chains drawn from one sample of a study of cytomegalovirus exposure and HLA in healthy donors. Assay: immunoSEQ multiplex PCR; the TCRdb copy retains only in-frame clones and omits some. This sample's table reports fewer than 200,000 clones. Sequenced sample: PBMCs. The receptors originated from a woman aged 55-69 years in good health and CMV-seronegative. The CDR3 runs from the conserved cysteine through the conserved F or W. Each record gives: CDR3 protein, CDR3 DNA, D gene, V gene, J gene. A D gene is named only where the DNA matches it firmly.

CASSLTDRYEQYF,TGCGCCAGCAGCTTGACAGACCGGTACGAGCAGTACTTC,.,TRBV5-1,TRBJ2-7
CASSIGGSGQPQHF,TGTGCCAGTAGTATTGGCGGTAGCGGTCAGCCCCAGCATTTT,.,TRBV19,TRBJ1-5
CSVEDMEASGYNEQFF,TGCAGCGTTGAAGATATGGAGGCTAGCGGATACAATGAGCAGTTCTTC,TRBD2,TRBV29-1,TRBJ2-1
CAISEWGQVSDQPQHF,TGTGCCATCAGTGAGTGGGGACAGGTGAGCGATCAGCCCCAGCATTTT,TRBD1,TRBV10-3,TRBJ1-5
CASSVDVRGGLNSPLHF,TGTGCCAGCAGCGTAGATGTTCGCGGAGGGCTTAATTCACCCCTCCACTTT,.,TRBV9,TRBJ1-6
CASGLEERQYF,TGTGCTAGTGGTTTGGAGGAGCGGCAGTACTTC,.,TRBV12-5,TRBJ2-7
CASSLLNSPLHF,TGTGCCAGCAGCTTACTTAACTCACCCCTCCACTTT,.,TRBV6-5,TRBJ1-6
CSAVGGDEQYF,TGCAGTGCCGTGGGGGGGGACGAGCAGTACTTC,TRBD2,TRBV20-1,TRBJ2-7
CASSVGRLAGQNNEQFF,TGTGCCAGCAGCGTAGGGCGGCTCGCGGGCCAAAACAATGAGCAGTTCTTC,.,TRBV9,TRBJ2-1
CASSSNQGATEAFF,TGTGCCAGCAGTTCAAACCAGGGGGCAACTGAAGCTTTCTTT,TRBD1,TRBV5-4,TRBJ1-1
CAISRDRGLATGNTIYF,TGTGCCATCAGCCGGGACAGGGGACTCGCGACTGGAAACACCATATATTTT,TRBD1,TRBV10-3,TRBJ1-3
CASSYESRGIYEQYF,TGTGCCAGCAGCTACGAGAGCAGGGGGATTTACGAGCAGTACTTC,TRBD1,TRBV7-9,TRBJ2-7
CASSSGTGKLSYEQYF,TGTGCCAGCAGCTCCGGGACAGGGAAACTTTCCTACGAGCAGTACTTC,TRBD1,TRBV11-2,TRBJ2-7
CASSYSGINYGYTF,TGTGCCAGCAGTTACTCCGGGATCAACTATGGCTACACCTTC,.,TRBV6-5,TRBJ1-2
CASSQGASTGSYEQYF,TGTGCCAGCAGCCAAGGTGCGTCGACGGGCTCCTACGAGCAGTACTTC,.,TRBV14,TRBJ2-7
CASSGGTSGSRPGELFF,TGTGCCAGCAGTGGGGGCACTAGCGGGAGTCGGCCCGGGGAGCTGTTTTTT,TRBD2,TRBV25-1,TRBJ2-2
CASSPTRGASTGELFF,TGTGCCAGCAGCCCTACGCGGGGGGCAAGTACCGGGGAGCTGTTTTTT,TRBD2,TRBV7-3,TRBJ2-2
CASRKGAGGPGELFF,TGTGCCAGCAGGAAGGGAGCGGGAGGGCCCGGGGAGCTGTTTTTT,TRBD2,TRBV2,TRBJ2-2
CASTQGLLSAGNTIYF,TGTGCCAGCACCCAGGGGCTCCTGTCTGCTGGAAACACCATATATTTT,.,TRBV7-2,TRBJ1-3
CASSLGDRRNSPLHF,TGTGCCAGCAGCTTGGGGGACAGGCGTAATTCACCCCTCCACTTT,TRBD1,TRBV5-4,TRBJ1-6
CASSLGGAPMGDTQYF,TGTGCCAGCAGCTTGGGGGGCGCACCAATGGGAGATACGCAGTATTTT,.,TRBV5-8,TRBJ2-3
CASSLDRGPSYEQYF,TGTGCCAGCAGCTTGGACAGGGGCCCCTCCTACGAGCAGTACTTC,TRBD1,TRBV7-3,TRBJ2-7
CASSYGGGAGEQFF,TGTGCCAGCAGTTACGGCGGGGGGGCCGGTGAGCAGTTCTTC,TRBD2,TRBV6-5,TRBJ2-1
CASSSIRGGAYEQYF,TGTGCCAGCAGCTCGATCCGTGGGGGGGCCTACGAGCAGTACTTC,TRBD2,TRBV11-2,TRBJ2-7
CASSPTGQAGANVLTF,TGTGCCAGCTCACCGACGGGACAGGCTGGGGCCAACGTCCTGACTTTC,TRBD1,TRBV18,TRBJ2-6
CASAGGGSGEQYF,TGTGCCAGCGCCGGGGGGGGGTCTGGCGAGCAGTACTTC,TRBD2,TRBV7-8,TRBJ2-7
CAWSGAGAETQYF,TGTGCCTGGAGTGGGGCGGGAGCGGAGACCCAGTACTTC,TRBD2,TRBV30,TRBJ2-5
CASSSRDRNYEQYF,TGCGCCAGCAGCTCCCGGGACAGGAACTACGAGCAGTACTTC,TRBD1,TRBV5-1,TRBJ2-7
CASSRDRGDSPLHF,TGTGCCAGCAGCAGGGACAGGGGAGATTCACCCCTCCACTTT,TRBD1,TRBV25-1,TRBJ1-6
CASSGQGTTYEQYF,TGTGCCAGCAGTGGACAGGGGACGACCTACGAGCAGTACTTC,TRBD1,TRBV2,TRBJ2-7
CASGLGGTGDKLFF,TGTGCTAGTGGTTTGGGCGGGACAGGGGACAAACTGTTTTTT,TRBD1,TRBV12-5,TRBJ1-4
CASSLAAGATYGYTF,TGTGCCAGCAGCTTGGCTGCAGGGGCGACCTATGGCTACACCTTC,.,TRBV5-4,TRBJ1-2
CASSQNQDQPQHF,TGTGCCAGCAGCCAAAACCAGGATCAGCCCCAGCATTTT,.,TRBV7-6,TRBJ1-5
CASRGQGLNYGYTF,TGTGCCAGCAGGGGACAGGGCTTGAACTATGGCTACACCTTC,TRBD1,TRBV14,TRBJ1-2
CASSSPTGDGYTF,TGCGCCAGCAGCTCGCCTACAGGGGATGGCTACACCTTC,TRBD1,TRBV5-1,TRBJ1-2
CASSLDRPNTIYF,TGTGCCAGCAGCCTGGACAGACCAAACACCATATATTTT,.,TRBV7-2,TRBJ1-3
CASSPFGQGFQDEQYF,TGTGCCAGCTCACCATTCGGACAGGGGTTCCAAGACGAGCAGTACTTC,TRBD1,TRBV18,TRBJ2-7
CASSLEGSPRGDTQYF,TGTGCCAGCAGCTTAGAGGGCAGCCCACGGGGAGATACGCAGTATTTT,.,TRBV7-6,TRBJ2-3
CASSLLYKADYEQYF,TGTGCCAGCAGCTTGCTCTATAAGGCGGATTACGAGCAGTACTTC,.,TRBV5-5,TRBJ2-7
CAISESMQGNTEAFF,TGTGCCATCAGTGAGTCCATGCAGGGGAACACTGAAGCTTTCTTT,.,TRBV10-3,TRBJ1-1
CASSPISIYEQYF,TGTGCCAGCAGCCCTATTTCGATCTACGAGCAGTACTTC,.,TRBV14,TRBJ2-7
CASKIVATNEKLFF,TGTGCCAGCAAGATAGTTGCAACTAATGAAAAACTGTTTTTT,.,TRBV6-1,TRBJ1-4
CASSLSYNQPQHF,TGTGCCAGCAGTTTATCGTACAATCAGCCCCAGCATTTT,.,TRBV27,TRBJ1-5
CASSYSKSTNEQFF,TGTGCCAGCAGTTACTCGAAGTCTACCAATGAGCAGTTCTTC,.,TRBV6-5,TRBJ2-1
CASSSFVSGSPLHF,TGTGCCAGCAGCTCTTTCGTGTCAGGTTCACCCCTCCACTTT,.,TRBV7-8,TRBJ1-6
CASSPWTEIAKNIQYF,TGTGCCAGTAGTCCGTGGACAGAAATAGCCAAAAACATTCAGTACTTC,.,TRBV19,TRBJ2-4
CASSSGQVMGNTEAFF,TGTGCCAGCAGCTCGGGACAGGTGATGGGGAACACTGAAGCTTTCTTT,TRBD1,TRBV7-2,TRBJ1-1
CASRRDRGYEQYF,TGTGCCAGCAGGCGGGACAGGGGCTACGAGCAGTACTTC,TRBD1,TRBV6-5,TRBJ2-7
CASSVEGGGLGEKLFF,TGTGCCAGCAGCGTGGAGGGAGGGGGTCTTGGTGAAAAACTGTTTTTT,.,TRBV2,TRBJ1-4
CASRLQGDWWETQYF,TGCGCCAGCAGACTTCAGGGGGATTGGTGGGAGACCCAGTACTTC,TRBD1,TRBV5-1,TRBJ2-5
CASSLSRTVGPYGGYTF,TGTGCCAGCAGTTTGTCCCGGACAGTCGGGCCGTACGGGGGCTACACCTTC,.,TRBV28,TRBJ1-2
CASRRDRGSAEQFF,TGCGCCAGCAGAAGGGACAGGGGCTCGGCTGAGCAGTTCTTC,TRBD1,TRBV5-1,TRBJ2-1
CASSPSGGPGTEAFF,TGTGCCAGCTCACCTTCGGGGGGCCCGGGGACTGAAGCTTTCTTT,.,TRBV18,TRBJ1-1
CASSQAGTGYGYTF,TGTGCCAGCAGCCAAGCAGGGACAGGATATGGCTACACCTTC,TRBD1,TRBV4-2,TRBJ1-2
CASSRLATNTEAFF,TGTGCCAGCAGCCGACTGGCCACGAACACTGAAGCTTTCTTT,.,TRBV14,TRBJ1-1
CASSLMSSYEQYF,TGTGCCAGCAGCTTGATGAGCTCCTACGAGCAGTACTTC,.,TRBV5-6,TRBJ2-7
CAGAGGVNNSPLHF,TGTGCCGGTGCGGGGGGCGTTAATAATTCACCCCTCCACTTT,.,TRBV7-9,TRBJ1-6